The clone carrying this T cell receptor beta chain appeared a few times. Its antigen remains unknown. This entry is derived from a study of molecular identifiers for immune sequencing clone quantification. Overall study results and limits: Over 99% of effector molecules, but under 1% in naive cells, were held by clones with more than 20 RNA copies.

CDR3 length: 15 amino acids. V dropped 6 bases and J dropped 3 bases, with 16 bases sitting between them. Per the germline V gene, CDR1 is WNHNN and CDR2 is SYGVQD (reference sequence). TCRdb ran MiXCR on the PCR reads and lists one entry per CDR3 protein. The sample contains 460,000 or so distinct CDR3 sequences, 25% of which appear only once. The sequencing input was naive CD8+ T cells from blood, with Jurkat cell RNA spiked in. As for subset: FACS-sorted CD8+CD4-CCR7+CD45RA+ naive T cells. The chain is built from TRBV10-1 and TRBJ2-3; D ambiguous. This TCR was recovered from a human donor in good health. Some libraries in this study had Jurkat cell RNA spiked in. CDR3 protein: CASSPQSRATDTQYF. Here the CDR3 DNA reads TGCGCCAGCAGCCCCCAGAGTCGCGCGACAGATACGCAGTATTTT.